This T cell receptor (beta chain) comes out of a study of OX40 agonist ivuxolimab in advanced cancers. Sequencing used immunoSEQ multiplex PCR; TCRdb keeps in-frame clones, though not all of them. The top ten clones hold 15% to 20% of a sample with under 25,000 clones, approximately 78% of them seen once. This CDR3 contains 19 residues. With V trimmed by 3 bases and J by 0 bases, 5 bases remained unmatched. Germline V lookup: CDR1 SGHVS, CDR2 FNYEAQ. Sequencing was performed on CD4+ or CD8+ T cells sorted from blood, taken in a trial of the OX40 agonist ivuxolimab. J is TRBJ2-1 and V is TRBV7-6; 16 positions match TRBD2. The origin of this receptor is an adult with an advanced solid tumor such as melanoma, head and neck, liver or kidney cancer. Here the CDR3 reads CASSFRGLAGGASYNEQFF. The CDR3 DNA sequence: TGTGCCAGCAGCTTTAGGGGACTAGCGGGGGGGGCCTCCTACAATGAGCAGTTCTTC.